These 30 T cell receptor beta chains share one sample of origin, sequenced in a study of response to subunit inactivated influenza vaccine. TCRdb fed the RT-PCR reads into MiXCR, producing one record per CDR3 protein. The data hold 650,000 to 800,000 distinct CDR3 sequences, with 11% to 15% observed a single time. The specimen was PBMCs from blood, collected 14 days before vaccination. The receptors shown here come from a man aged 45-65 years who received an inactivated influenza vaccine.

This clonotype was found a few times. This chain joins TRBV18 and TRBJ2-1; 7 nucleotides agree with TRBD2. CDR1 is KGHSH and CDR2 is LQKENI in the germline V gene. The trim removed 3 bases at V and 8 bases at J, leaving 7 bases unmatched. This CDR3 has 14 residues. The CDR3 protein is CASSPLRLADEQFF. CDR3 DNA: TGTGCCAGCTCACCTCTCCGACTAGCCGATGAGCAGTTCTTC.

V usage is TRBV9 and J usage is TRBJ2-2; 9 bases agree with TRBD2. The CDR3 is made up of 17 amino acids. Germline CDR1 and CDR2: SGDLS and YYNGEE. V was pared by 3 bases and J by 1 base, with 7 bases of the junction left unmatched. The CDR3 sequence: CASSDDSGSQNTGELFF. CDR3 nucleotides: TGTGCCAGCAGCGATGATAGCGGGAGCCAGAACACCGGGGAGCTGTTTTTT.

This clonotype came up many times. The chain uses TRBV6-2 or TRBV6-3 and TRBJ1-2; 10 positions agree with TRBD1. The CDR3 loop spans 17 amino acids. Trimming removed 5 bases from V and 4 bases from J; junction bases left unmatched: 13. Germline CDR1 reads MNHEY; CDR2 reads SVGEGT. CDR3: CASSPRTTGGQIYGYTF. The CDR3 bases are TGTGCCAGCAGTCCGCGAACGACAGGGGGCCAAATCTATGGCTACACCTTC.

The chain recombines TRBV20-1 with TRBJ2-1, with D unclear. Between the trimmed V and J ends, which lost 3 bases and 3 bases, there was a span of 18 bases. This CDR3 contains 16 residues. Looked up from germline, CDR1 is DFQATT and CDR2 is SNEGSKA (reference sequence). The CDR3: CSASDPTETGYNEQFF. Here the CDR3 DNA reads TGCAGTGCTAGCGACCCTACCGAAACTGGCTACAATGAGCAGTTCTTC.

The CDR3 loop reads CASSWGRSGEQFF. In DNA form, the CDR3 reads TGTGCCAGCAGCTGGGGACGGTCCGGTGAGCAGTTCTTC. The chain has TRBV5-6 and TRBJ2-1; D possibly matches TRBD1 or TRBD2 (5 bases each). CDR3 length: 13 residues. V lost 3 bases to trimming and J lost 9 bases, with 13 bases between them. Per the germline V gene, CDR1 is SGHDT and CDR2 is YYEEEE.

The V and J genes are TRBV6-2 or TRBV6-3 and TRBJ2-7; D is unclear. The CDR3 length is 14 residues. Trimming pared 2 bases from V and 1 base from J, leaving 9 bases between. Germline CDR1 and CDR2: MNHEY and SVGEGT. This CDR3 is CASSYEVKSYEQYF. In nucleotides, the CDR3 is TGTGCCAGCAGTTACGAGGTCAAGTCCTACGAGCAGTACTTC.

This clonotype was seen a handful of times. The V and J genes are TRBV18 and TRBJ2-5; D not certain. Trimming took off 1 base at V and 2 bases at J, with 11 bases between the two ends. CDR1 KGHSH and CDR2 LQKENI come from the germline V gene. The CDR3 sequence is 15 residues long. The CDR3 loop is CASSPRVVRQETQYF. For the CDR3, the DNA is TGTGCCAGCTCACCACGTGTGGTCAGACAAGAGACCCAGTACTTC. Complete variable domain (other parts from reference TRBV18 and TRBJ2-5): NAGVMQNPRHLVRRRGQEARLRCSPMKGHSHVYWYRQLPEEGLKFMVYLQKENIIDESGMPKERFSAEFPKEGPSILRIQQVVRGDSAAYFCASSPRVVRQETQYFGPGTRLLVL.

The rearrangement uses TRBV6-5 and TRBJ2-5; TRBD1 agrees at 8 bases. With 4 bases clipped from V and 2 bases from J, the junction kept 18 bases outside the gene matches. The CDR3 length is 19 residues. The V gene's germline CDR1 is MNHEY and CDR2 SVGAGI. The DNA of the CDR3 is TGTGCCAGCAGTTCACACTGGCTGACCGGGACAGGAGAACAAGAGACCCAGTACTTC. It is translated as CASSSHWLTGTGEQETQYF.

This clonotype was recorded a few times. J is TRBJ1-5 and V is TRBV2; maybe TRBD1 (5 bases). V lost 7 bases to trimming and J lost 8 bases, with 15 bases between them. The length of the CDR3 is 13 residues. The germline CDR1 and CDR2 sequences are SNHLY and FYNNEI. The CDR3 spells CASTRGEIKPQHF. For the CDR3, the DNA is TGTGCCAGCACTCGGGGGGAAATCAAGCCCCAGCATTTT. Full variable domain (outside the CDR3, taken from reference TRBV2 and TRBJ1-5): EPEVTQTPSHQVTQMGQEVILRCVPISNHLYFYWYRQILGQKVEFLVSFYNNEISEKSEIFDDQFSVERPDGSNFTLKIRSTKLEDSAMYFCASTRGEIKPQHFGDGTRLSIL.

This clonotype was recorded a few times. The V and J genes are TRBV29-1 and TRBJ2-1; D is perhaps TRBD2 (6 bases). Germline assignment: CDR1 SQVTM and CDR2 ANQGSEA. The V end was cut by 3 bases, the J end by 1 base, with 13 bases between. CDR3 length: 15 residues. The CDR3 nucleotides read TGCAGCGTTGAGATTGGAGGGTGGTCCTACAATGAGCAGTTCTTC. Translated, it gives CSVEIGGWSYNEQFF.

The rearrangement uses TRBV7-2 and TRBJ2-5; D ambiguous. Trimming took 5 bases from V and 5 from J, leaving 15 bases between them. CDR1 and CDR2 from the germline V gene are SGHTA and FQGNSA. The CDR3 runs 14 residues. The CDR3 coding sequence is TGTGCCAGCAGCCCCCATTCCCTTGGGGAGACCCAGTACTTC. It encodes CASSPHSLGETQYF.

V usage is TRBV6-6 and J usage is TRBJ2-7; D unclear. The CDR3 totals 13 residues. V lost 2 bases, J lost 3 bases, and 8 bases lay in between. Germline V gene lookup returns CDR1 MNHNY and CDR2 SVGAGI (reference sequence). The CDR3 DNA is TGTGCCAGCAGTTACCCCCAAAGCTACGAGCAGTACTTC. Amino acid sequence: CASSYPQSYEQYF.

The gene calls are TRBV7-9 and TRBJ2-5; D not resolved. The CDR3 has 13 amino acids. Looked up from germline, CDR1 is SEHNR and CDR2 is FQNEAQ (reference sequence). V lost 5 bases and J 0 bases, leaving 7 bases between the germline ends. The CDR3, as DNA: TGTGCCAGCAGCCCGGCCTACCAAGAGACCCAGTACTTC. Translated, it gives CASSPAYQETQYF.

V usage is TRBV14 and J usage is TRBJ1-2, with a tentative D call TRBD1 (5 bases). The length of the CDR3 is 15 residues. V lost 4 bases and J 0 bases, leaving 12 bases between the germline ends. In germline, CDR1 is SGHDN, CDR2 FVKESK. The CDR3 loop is CASSPGTAANYGYTF. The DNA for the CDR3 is TGTGCCAGCAGCCCCGGGACCGCAGCTAACTATGGCTACACCTTC.

Here the CDR3 reads CASSQDLTGVKNEQYF. For the CDR3, the DNA is TGCGCCAGCAGCCAAGATCTAACAGGGGTTAAGAACGAGCAGTACTTC. The chain recombines TRBV4-1 with TRBJ2-7, with TRBD1 identical over 7 bases. J lost 5 bases, V lost 0 bases, and 10 bases had no gene match. CDR3 length: 16 amino acids. Germline CDR1 and CDR2: MGHRA and YSYEKL.

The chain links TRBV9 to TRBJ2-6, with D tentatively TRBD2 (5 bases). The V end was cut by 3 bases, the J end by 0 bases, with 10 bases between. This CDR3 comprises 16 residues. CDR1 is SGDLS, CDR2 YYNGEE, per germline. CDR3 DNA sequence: TGTGCCAGCAGCGGACTACAGAACTCTGGGGCCAACGTCCTGACTTTC. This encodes CASSGLQNSGANVLTF.

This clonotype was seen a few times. The CDR3 sequence is CASRTPGGGAQGQFF. Written as DNA, the CDR3 is TGTGCCAGCAGAACCCCTGGGGGGGGTGCGCAAGGGCAGTTCTTC. The genes are TRBV12-3 or TRBV12-4 and TRBJ2-1; TRBD2 agrees at 7 bases. This CDR3 spans 15 amino acids. Trimming at V came to 6 bases and at J to 12 bases, leaving 17 bases not matched to a gene.

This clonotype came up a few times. The CDR3 nucleotides are TGTGCCATCAGCGACGGTATGAGCACAGATACGCAGTATTTT. Residues: CAISDGMSTDTQYF. The V and J genes are TRBV10-3 and TRBJ2-3; D gene unclear. CDR1 is ENHRY, CDR2 SYGVKD, per germline. CDR3 length: 14 residues. Deletions cut 6 bases from V and 0 bases from J, with 10 bases between.

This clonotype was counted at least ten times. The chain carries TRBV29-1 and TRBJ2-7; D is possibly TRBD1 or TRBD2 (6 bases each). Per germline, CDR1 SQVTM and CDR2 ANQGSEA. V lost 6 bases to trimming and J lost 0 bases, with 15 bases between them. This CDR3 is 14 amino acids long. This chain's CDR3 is CSVLGGLFSYEQYF. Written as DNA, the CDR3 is TGCAGCGTCCTAGGGGGGTTATTCTCCTACGAGCAGTACTTC.

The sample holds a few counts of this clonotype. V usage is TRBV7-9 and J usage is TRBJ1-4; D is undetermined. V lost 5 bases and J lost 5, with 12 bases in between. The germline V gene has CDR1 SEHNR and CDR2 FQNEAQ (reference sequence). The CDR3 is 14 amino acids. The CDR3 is CASSPGPRNEKLFF. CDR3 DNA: TGTGCCAGCAGCCCCGGCCCCAGGAATGAAAAACTGTTTTTT.

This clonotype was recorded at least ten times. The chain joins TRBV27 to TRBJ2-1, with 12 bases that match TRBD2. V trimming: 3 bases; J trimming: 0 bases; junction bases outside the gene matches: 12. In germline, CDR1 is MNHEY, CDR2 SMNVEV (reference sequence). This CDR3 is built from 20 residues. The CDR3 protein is CASSFISGLAGGSSYNEQFF. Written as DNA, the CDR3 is TGTGCCAGCAGTTTCATATCGGGGCTAGCGGGGGGGAGCTCCTACAATGAGCAGTTCTTC.

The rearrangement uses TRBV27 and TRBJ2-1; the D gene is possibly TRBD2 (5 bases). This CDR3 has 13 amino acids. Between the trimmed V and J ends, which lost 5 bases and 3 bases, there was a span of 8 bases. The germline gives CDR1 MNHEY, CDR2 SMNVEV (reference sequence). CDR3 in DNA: TGTGCCAGCAGTGCCACTAGCTACAATGAGCAGTTCTTC. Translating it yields CASSATSYNEQFF.

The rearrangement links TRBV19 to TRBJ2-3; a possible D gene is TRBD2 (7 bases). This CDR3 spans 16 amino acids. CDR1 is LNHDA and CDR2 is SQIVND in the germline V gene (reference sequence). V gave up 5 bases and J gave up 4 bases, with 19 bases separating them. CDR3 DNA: TGTGCCAGTAGTGCGGCTGGGGGGGGGGCCGCAGATACGCAGTATTTT. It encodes CASSAAGGGAADTQYF.

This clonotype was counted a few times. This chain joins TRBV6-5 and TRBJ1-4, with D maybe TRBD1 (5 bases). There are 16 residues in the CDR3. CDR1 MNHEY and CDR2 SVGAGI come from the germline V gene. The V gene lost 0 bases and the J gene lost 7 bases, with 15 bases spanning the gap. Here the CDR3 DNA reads TGTGCCAGCAGTTACTCGAGAGGGGCCGGCGGTGAAAAACTGTTTTTT. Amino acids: CASSYSRGAGGEKLFF.

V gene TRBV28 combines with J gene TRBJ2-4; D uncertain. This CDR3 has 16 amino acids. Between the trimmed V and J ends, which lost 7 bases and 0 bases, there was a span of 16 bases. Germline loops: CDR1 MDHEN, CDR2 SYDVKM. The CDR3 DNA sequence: TGTGCCAGCAAGGGCCGTCGCCGGATAGCCAAAAACATTCAGTACTTC. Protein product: CASKGRRRIAKNIQYF.

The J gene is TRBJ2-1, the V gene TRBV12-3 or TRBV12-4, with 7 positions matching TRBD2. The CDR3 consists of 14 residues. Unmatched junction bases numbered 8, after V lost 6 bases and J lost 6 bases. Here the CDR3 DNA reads TGTGCCAGCAGAGAACCGGGACTAACCAATGAGCAGTTCTTC. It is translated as CASREPGLTNEQFF.

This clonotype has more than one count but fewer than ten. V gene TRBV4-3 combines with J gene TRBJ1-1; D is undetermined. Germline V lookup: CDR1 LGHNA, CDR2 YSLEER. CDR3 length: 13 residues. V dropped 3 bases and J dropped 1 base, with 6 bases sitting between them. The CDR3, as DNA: TGCGCCAGCAGCCACCGCCCGAACACTGAAGCTTTCTTT. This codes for CASSHRPNTEAFF.

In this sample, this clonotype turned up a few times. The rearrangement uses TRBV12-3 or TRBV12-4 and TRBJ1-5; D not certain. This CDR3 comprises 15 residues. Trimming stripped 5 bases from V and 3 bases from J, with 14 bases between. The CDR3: CASSRLAGPNQPQHF. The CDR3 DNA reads TGTGCCAGCAGTCGCCTGGCAGGACCCAATCAGCCCCAGCATTTT.

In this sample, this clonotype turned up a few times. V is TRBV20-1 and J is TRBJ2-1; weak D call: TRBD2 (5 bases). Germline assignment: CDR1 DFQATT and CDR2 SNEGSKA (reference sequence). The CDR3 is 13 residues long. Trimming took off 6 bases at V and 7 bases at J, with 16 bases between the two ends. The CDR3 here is CSAWADLQNEQFF. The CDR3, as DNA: TGCAGTGCCTGGGCGGACTTGCAGAATGAGCAGTTCTTC.

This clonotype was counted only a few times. The CDR3 sequence: CASSLTSGSYGELFF. In DNA form, the CDR3 reads TGTGCCAGCAGCTTAACTAGCGGGAGTTACGGGGAGCTGTTTTTT. The chain joins TRBV7-8 to TRBJ2-2, with 11 bases aligning to TRBD2. The CDR3 is made up of 15 amino acids. Germline lookup yields CDR1 SGHVS and CDR2 FQNEAQ. With 2 bases clipped from V and 7 bases from J, the junction kept 3 bases outside the gene matches.